The 17 T cell receptor beta chains below were found in one sample sequenced in a study of blood T cell repertoires in COVID-19. TCRdb's table, derived via immunoSEQ multiplex PCR, lists solely in-frame clones and lacks some. The sample holds approximately 200,000 clones, 80% to 90% seen once. Sequencing was performed on PBMCs or T cells enriched from blood (not recorded which). Receptor source: a young man who had recovered from COVID-19.

The rearrangement joins TRBV7-6 to TRBJ2-7; 8 bases are a match to TRBD1. Germline CDR1 SGHVS, CDR2 FNYEAQ. Trimming took 1 base from V and 5 from J; bases not matched to a gene: 7. There are 15 residues in the CDR3. The DNA of the CDR3 is TGTGCCAGCAGCTTAGGCCGGGACAGGTTCCACGAGCAGTACTTC. Its translation is CASSLGRDRFHEQYF. Full variable domain (rest looked up from reference TRBV7-6 and TRBJ2-7): GAGVSQSPRYKVTKRGQDVALRCDPISGHVSLYWYRQALGQGPEFLTYFNYEAQQDKSGLPNDRFSAERPEGSISTLTIQRTEQRDSAMYRCASSLGRDRFHEQYFGPGTRLTVT.

V and J are TRBV30 and TRBJ1-5; D is ambiguous. The CDR3 runs 14 residues. The V gene lost 2 bases and the J gene lost 6 bases, with 14 bases spanning the gap. Germline-derived CDR1 and CDR2 are GTSNPN and SVGIG (reference sequence). CDR3 residues: CAWSTRGAGQPQHF. CDR3 bases: TGTGCCTGGAGTACACGAGGAGCGGGTCAGCCCCAGCATTTT.

V is TRBV27 and J is TRBJ1-4; tentatively, D is TRBD1 (5 bases). Germline CDR1 reads MNHEY; CDR2 reads SMNVEV (reference sequence). V was cut by 8 bases and J by 3 bases, with 10 bases left in between. CDR3 length: 13 residues. CDR3 amino acids: CASARGANEKLFF. In nucleotides, the CDR3 is TGTGCCAGCGCTCGGGGGGCTAATGAAAAACTGTTTTTT.

The chain has TRBV28 and TRBJ2-1, with D hard to call. V dropped 1 base and J dropped 6 bases, with 4 bases sitting between them. The CDR3 spans 12 residues. CDR1 is MDHEN, CDR2 SYDVKM, per germline. The CDR3 DNA is TGTGCCAGCAGTTTATCGGGCAATGAGCAGTTCTTC. It yields the protein CASSLSGNEQFF.

The chain has TRBV7-8 and TRBJ1-1; the match to TRBD1 covers 10 bases. V shed 2 bases, J shed 11 bases, and the junction held 11 bases outside the gene matches. CDR1 is SGHVS and CDR2 is FQNEAQ in the germline V gene. The CDR3 has 15 residues. The CDR3: CASSLSTGGPSWAFF. The CDR3 DNA reads TGTGCCAGCAGCTTATCGACAGGGGGCCCTAGCTGGGCTTTCTTT.

The rearrangement uses TRBV29-1 and TRBJ1-1; the match to TRBD1 covers 8 bases. With 7 bases clipped from V and 1 base from J, the junction kept 2 bases outside the gene matches. The CDR3 runs to 12 residues. From germline, CDR1 is SQVTM and CDR2 ANQGSEA. CDR3: CSAGQGNTEAFF. The CDR3 region has the DNA TGCAGCGCCGGACAGGGGAACACTGAAGCTTTCTTT.

The CDR3 spells CSAKEFSGYTF. The CDR3 coding sequence is TGCAGTGCTAAGGAGTTCAGCGGCTACACCTTC. This sequence joins TRBV20-1 and TRBJ1-2; D is undetermined. Germline CDR1 DFQATT, CDR2 SNEGSKA (reference sequence). The CDR3 is 11 residues long. Trimming removed 4 bases from V and 8 bases from J, with 11 bases in between.

The chain is built from TRBV14 and TRBJ2-7, with TRBD2 matching 11 bases. Germline loops: CDR1 SGHDN, CDR2 FVKESK. The CDR3 spans 15 residues. V trimming: 4 bases; J trimming: 0 bases; junction bases outside the gene matches: 2. The CDR3 nucleotides read TGTGCCAGCAGCCGAACTAGCGGGAGCTCCTACGAGCAGTACTTC. This encodes CASSRTSGSSYEQYF.

The CDR3 nucleotides are TGTGCCAGCAGCTTAGGATCTAGTAGGAACACAGATACGCAGTATTTT. This gives the protein CASSLGSSRNTDTQYF. The chain is built from TRBV7-8 and TRBJ2-3; no definite D call. This CDR3 comprises 16 residues. V lost 1 base and J 2 bases, leaving 13 bases between the germline ends. Per germline, CDR1 SGHVS and CDR2 FQNEAQ.

This clone was counted once. The CDR3 sequence is CASSPGISDTEAFF. CDR3 nucleotide sequence: TGTGCCAGCAGCCCGGGAATCTCGGACACTGAAGCTTTCTTT. The chain links TRBV6-5 to TRBJ1-1; the D is unclear. V lost 6 bases and J lost 3, with 14 bases in between. The germline gives CDR1 MNHEY, CDR2 SVGAGI. This CDR3 comprises 14 residues.

This clone was observed once. The chain employs TRBV9 and TRBJ2-1; 7 positions match TRBD2. CDR3 length equals 15 residues. CDR1 SGDLS and CDR2 YYNGEE come from the germline V gene. The V and J ends lost 2 bases and 6 bases, in that order; junction bases with no gene match: 8. The chain's CDR3 is CASSVRGGPSNEQFF. CDR3 sequence (DNA): TGTGCCAGCAGCGTTAGGGGAGGGCCCTCCAATGAGCAGTTCTTC.

The rearrangement links TRBV7-2 to TRBJ2-2, with D unresolved. V was cut by 5 bases and J by 1 base, with 20 bases left in between. This CDR3 has 18 amino acids. Germline V lookup: CDR1 SGHTA, CDR2 FQGNSA. CDR3 bases: TGTGCCAGCAGCCAGGAATCGTCGCTGGGTTGGAACACCGGGGAGCTGTTTTTT. The encoded protein is CASSQESSLGWNTGELFF. Full variable domain (outside the CDR3, taken from reference TRBV7-2 and TRBJ2-2): GAGVSQSPSNKVTEKGKDVELRCDPISGHTALYWYRQSLGQGLEFLIYFQGNSAPDKSGLPSDRFSAERTGGSVSTLTIQRTQQEDSAVYLCASSQESSLGWNTGELFFGEGSRLTVL.

V is TRBV19 and J is TRBJ1-2; D is perhaps TRBD1 (5 bases). Trimming took 5 bases from V and 3 from J, leaving 19 bases between them. The germline gives CDR1 LNHDA, CDR2 SQIVND (reference sequence). This CDR3 is built from 16 residues. CDR3 DNA sequence: TGTGCCAGTAGTGTCCCGGGGGACTTCCGCTACTATGGCTACACCTTC. This encodes CASSVPGDFRYYGYTF.

This chain connects TRBV28 to TRBJ2-7; 9 bases match TRBD1. J was trimmed by 6 bases and V by 0 bases; bases with no gene match: 9. The CDR3 runs 16 residues. CDR1 is MDHEN, CDR2 SYDVKM, per germline. CDR3 coding DNA: TGTGCCAGCAGTTTATGGGGCTCAAGACAGGGGGGCGAGCAGTACTTC. The encoded protein is CASSLWGSRQGGEQYF.

The chain combines TRBV11-2 with TRBJ2-7; D is undetermined. Trimming shortened V by 1 base and J by 5 bases, and 3 bases separated the two germline ends. Germline loops: CDR1 SGHAT, CDR2 FQNNGV. CDR3 size: 11 residues. The CDR3 protein is CASSLGDEQYF. CDR3 bases: TGTGCCAGCAGCTTAGGAGACGAGCAGTACTTC.

The V and J genes are TRBV28 and TRBJ1-2; D unclear. Trimming stripped 3 bases from V and 3 bases from J, with 20 bases between. The CDR3 totals 17 residues. Germline CDR1 is MDHEN and CDR2 is SYDVKM. The CDR3 loop is CASSFRRPRVRDYGYTF. The CDR3 nucleotides read TGTGCCAGCAGTTTCCGCCGGCCAAGGGTGAGGGACTATGGCTACACCTTC.

V gene TRBV18 combines with J gene TRBJ1-4; possibly TRBD1 for D (6 bases). The V end lost 1 base, the J end lost 3 bases, and 6 bases lay between the germline ends. Looked up from germline, CDR1 is KGHSH and CDR2 is LQKENI. The CDR3 length is 14 residues. The CDR3 here is CASSPQGANEKLFF. CDR3 sequence (DNA): TGTGCCAGCTCACCACAGGGGGCTAATGAAAAACTGTTTTTT.